This T cell receptor (beta chain) was profiled in a study of a mutant IDH1 vaccine in newly diagnosed glioma. About the research overall: Every participant had undergone radiotherapy, temozolomide, or both before, and most underwent both. Study-wide results and caveats: Vaccine-induced immune responses were detected in about 93% of patients.

The CDR3 has 18 amino acids. The V end lost 7 bases, the J end lost 0 bases, and 22 bases lay between the germline ends. Germline V CDR1 and CDR2: SGHVS, FQNEAQ. The time point: week 47, end of study. A 20-mer mutant IDH1 peptide at 300 ug was injected subcutaneously with topical imiquimod. Patients underwent eight vaccinations, which took place in weeks 1, 3, 5, 7, 11, 15, 19 and 23. New astrocytomas of WHO grade 3 or 4 that were IDH1-mutant and ATRX-lost were found in the donors. This clone has more than one count but fewer than ten. Its antigen is currently unknown. Clones were read by immunoSEQ multiplex PCR, and TCRdb kept only the in-frame ones, dropping some. This sample carries about 94,000 clones, roughly 86% of them seen once, and the ten largest clones take roughly 0.74%.

This material consisted of PBMCs, taken from a glioma patient whose treatment included an IDH1 peptide vaccine. This receptor was obtained from a woman in her forties or fifties with glioma. The rearrangement joins TRBV7-8 to TRBJ2-1, with a possible D match to TRBD1 (6 bases). Written as DNA, the CDR3 is TGTGCCAGCACCCTCGGCAGGGGTAGACCTAGCTCCTACAATGAGCAGTTCTTC. Translation: CASTLGRGRPSSYNEQFF.